The 5 T cell receptor beta chains listed next were all sequenced from one sample in a study of cytomegalovirus exposure and HLA in healthy donors (dated by TCRdb to 2016 to 2017). The library was built by means of the immunoSEQ multiplex PCR assay. A mixture of 60 forward primers for TCR Vbeta segments and 13 reverse primers for TCR Jbeta segments was used in the multiplex PCR. Drawn from immuneACCESS, this table holds only the in-frame rearrangements with V and J called that TCRdb kept. Clones are partly lost; checked studies trace under half to an unresolved V gene and leave the rest unexplained. The sample has 110,000 to 150,000 clones on record, around three quarters of them singletons. The ten top clones hold 2.1% of the sample. The sample taken for sequencing was PBMCs. The receptors originated from a man aged 35-49 years in good health and CMV-seronegative.

The chain combines TRBV6-1 with TRBJ2-1; TRBD1 matches at 7 bases. Germline trimming cut 2 bases from V and 7 bases from J; bases unmatched to any gene: 5. The CDR3 is 14 amino acids. Germline CDR1 reads MNHNS; CDR2 reads SASEGT. CDR3 sequence reads: CASSEKGAKNEQFF. The DNA of the CDR3 is TGTGCCAGCAGTGAAAAGGGGGCCAAAAATGAGCAGTTCTTC.

J is TRBJ1-4 and V is TRBV7-8; TRBD1 is a possible D gene (6 bases). V lost 5 bases and J 8 bases, leaving 12 bases between the germline ends. The CDR3 is made up of 13 amino acids. Germline V CDR1 and CDR2: SGHVS, FQNEAQ. The CDR3, as DNA: TGTGCCAGCAGCCCACGGGGGGCGGAAAAACTGTTTTTT. This encodes CASSPRGAEKLFF.

This clone was observed once. The CDR3 here is CASSEQTGGFGNTIYF. CDR3 sequence (DNA): TGCGCCAGCAGTGAGCAGACAGGGGGCTTTGGAAACACCATATATTTT. V gene TRBV10-1 combines with J gene TRBJ1-3, with 10 bases fitting TRBD1. With V trimmed by 2 bases and J by 3 bases, 4 bases remained unmatched. The CDR3 contains 16 residues. CDR1 and CDR2 from the germline V gene are WNHNN and SYGVQD (reference sequence).

The V gene is TRBV6-5, the J gene TRBJ2-3; D gene uncertain. The ends were cut back, 0 bases at V and 4 bases at J, with 14 bases in the middle. The germline V gene encodes CDR1 MNHEY and CDR2 SVGAGI. This CDR3 has 16 amino acids. The CDR3 nucleotides are TGTGCCAGCAGTTACTCCGCGAAGGCGGATTCAGATACGCAGTATTTT. It specifies CASSYSAKADSDTQYF.

The CDR3 nucleotides are TGTGCCAGCAGACGACAGGGGCTCGGAAACACCATATATTTT. It is translated as CASRRQGLGNTIYF. This rearrangement joins TRBV6-5 to TRBJ1-3, with 8 positions matching TRBD1. Trimming cost V 6 bases and J 4 bases; bases outside gene matches: 5. Germline V gives CDR1 MNHEY, CDR2 SVGAGI. This CDR3 region has 14 residues.